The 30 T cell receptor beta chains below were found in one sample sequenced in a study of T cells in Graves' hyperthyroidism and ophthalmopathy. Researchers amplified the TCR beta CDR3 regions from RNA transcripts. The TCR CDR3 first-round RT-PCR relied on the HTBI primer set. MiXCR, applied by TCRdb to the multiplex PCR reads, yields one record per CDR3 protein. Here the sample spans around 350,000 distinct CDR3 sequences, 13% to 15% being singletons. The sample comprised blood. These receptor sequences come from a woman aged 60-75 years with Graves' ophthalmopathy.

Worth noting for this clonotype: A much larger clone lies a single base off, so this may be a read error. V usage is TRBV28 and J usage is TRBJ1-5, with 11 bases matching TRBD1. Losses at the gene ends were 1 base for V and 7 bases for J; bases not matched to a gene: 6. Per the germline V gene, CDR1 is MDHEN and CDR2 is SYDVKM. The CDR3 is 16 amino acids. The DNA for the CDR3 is TGTGCCAGCAGTTTATCCGGGACAGGGGGTTTCCAGCCCCAGCATTTT. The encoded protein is CASSLSGTGGFQPQHF. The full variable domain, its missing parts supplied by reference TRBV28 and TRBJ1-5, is DVKVTQSSRYLVKRTGEKVFLECVQDMDHENMFWYRQDPGLGLRLIYFSYDVKMKEKGDIPEGYSVSREKKERFSLILESASTNQTSMYLCASSLSGTGGFQPQHFGDGTRLSIL.

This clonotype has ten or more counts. The CDR3 sequence is CASSPRGPGELFF. The CDR3 bases are TGTGCCAGCAGTCCTCGGGGGCCCGGGGAGCTGTTTTTT. The chain has TRBV27 and TRBJ2-2, with D perhaps TRBD1 or TRBD2 (6 bases each). This CDR3 has 13 amino acids. Trimming left V 5 bases short and J 6 bases short, with 10 bases between. Germline V lookup: CDR1 MNHEY, CDR2 SMNVEV (reference sequence).

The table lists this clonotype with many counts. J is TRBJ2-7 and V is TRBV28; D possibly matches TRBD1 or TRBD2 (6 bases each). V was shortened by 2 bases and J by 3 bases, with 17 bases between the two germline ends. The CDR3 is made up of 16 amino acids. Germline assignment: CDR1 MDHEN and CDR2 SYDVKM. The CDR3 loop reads CASSLGGARGYYEQYF. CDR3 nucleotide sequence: TGTGCCAGCAGTTTAGGCGGGGCAAGGGGGTACTACGAGCAGTACTTC.

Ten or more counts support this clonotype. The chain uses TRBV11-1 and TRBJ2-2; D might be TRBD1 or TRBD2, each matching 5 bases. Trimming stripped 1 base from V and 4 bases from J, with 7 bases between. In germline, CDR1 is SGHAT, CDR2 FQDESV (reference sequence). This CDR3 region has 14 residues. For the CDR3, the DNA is TGTGCCAGCAGCTTAGGGGGGTTCACCGGGGAGCTGTTTTTT. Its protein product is CASSLGGFTGELFF.

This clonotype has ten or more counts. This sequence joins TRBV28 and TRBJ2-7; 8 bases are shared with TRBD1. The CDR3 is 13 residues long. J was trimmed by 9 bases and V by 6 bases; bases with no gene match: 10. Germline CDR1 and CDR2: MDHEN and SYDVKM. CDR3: CASSTGQGRWQYF. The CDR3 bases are TGTGCCAGCAGCACTGGACAGGGCAGATGGCAGTACTTC.

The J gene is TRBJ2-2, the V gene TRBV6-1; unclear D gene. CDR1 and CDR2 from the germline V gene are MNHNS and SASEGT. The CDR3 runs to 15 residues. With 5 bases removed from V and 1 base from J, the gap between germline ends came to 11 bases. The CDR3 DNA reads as TGTGCCAGCAGTACCTCCCGGCAGAACACCGGGGAGCTGTTTTTT. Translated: CASSTSRQNTGELFF.

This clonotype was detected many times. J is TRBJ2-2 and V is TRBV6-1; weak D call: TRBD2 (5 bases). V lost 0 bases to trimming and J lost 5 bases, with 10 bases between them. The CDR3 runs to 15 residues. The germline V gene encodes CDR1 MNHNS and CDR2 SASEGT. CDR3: CASSEATTRTGELFF. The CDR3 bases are TGTGCCAGCAGTGAAGCGACTACGCGAACCGGGGAGCTGTTTTTT.

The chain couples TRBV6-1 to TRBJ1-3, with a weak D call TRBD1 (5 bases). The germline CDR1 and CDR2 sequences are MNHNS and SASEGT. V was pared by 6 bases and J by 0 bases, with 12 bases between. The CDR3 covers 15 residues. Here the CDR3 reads CASRDDSTSGNTIYF. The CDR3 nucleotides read TGTGCCAGCAGGGACGACAGTACCTCTGGAAACACCATATATTTT.

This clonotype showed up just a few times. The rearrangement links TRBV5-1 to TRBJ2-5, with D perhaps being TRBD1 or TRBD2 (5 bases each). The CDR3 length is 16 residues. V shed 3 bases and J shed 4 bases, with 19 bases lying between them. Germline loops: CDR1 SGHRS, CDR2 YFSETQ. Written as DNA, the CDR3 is TGCGCCAGCAGCTCCCTTTTGGGGGAGACGGGAGAGACCCAGTACTTC. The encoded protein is CASSSLLGETGETQYF.

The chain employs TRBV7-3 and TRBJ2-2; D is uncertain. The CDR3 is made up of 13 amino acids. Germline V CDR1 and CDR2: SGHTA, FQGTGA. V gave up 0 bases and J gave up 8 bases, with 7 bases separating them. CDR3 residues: CASSLTPWGELFF. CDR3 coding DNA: TGTGCCAGCAGCTTAACTCCTTGGGGGGAGCTGTTTTTT.

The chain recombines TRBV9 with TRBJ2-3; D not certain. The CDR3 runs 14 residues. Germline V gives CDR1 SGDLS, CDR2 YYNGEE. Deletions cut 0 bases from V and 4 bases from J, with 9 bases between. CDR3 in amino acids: CASSVGGVSDTQYF. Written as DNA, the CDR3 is TGTGCCAGCAGCGTAGGTGGGGTCTCAGATACGCAGTATTTT.

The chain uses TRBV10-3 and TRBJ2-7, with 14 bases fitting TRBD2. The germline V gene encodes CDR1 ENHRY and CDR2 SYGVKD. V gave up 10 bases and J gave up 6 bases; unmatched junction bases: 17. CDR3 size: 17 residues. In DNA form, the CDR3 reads TGTGCCACGCAACAGGGGGCCGGGACTAGCGGGAGACGCGAGCAGTACTTC. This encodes CATQQGAGTSGRREQYF.

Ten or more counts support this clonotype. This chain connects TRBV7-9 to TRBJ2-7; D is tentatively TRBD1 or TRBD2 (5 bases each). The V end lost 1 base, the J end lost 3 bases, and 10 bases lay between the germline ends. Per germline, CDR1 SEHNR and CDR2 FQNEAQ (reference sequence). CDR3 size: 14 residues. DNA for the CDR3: TGTGCCAGCAGCTTAGACCAGGGAGACTACGAGCAGTACTTC. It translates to CASSLDQGDYEQYF.

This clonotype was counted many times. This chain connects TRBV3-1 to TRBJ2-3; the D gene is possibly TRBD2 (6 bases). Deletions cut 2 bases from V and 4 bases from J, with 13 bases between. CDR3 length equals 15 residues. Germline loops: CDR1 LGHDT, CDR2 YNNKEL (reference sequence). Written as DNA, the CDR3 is TGTGCCAGCAGCCAAACGGGAGCCCCACCAGATACGCAGTATTTT. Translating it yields CASSQTGAPPDTQYF.

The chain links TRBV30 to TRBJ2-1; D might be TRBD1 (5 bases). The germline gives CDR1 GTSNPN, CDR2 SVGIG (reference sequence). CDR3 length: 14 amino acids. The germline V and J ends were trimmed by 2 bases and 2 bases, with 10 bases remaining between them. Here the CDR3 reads CAWSRGQPYNEQFF. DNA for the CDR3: TGTGCCTGGAGTAGGGGTCAACCCTACAATGAGCAGTTCTTC.

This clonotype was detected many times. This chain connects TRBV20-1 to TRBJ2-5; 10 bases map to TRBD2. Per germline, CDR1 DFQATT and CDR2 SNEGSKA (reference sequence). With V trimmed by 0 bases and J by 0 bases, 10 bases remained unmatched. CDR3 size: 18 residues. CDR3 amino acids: CSARDRTLAGVYQETQYF. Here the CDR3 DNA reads TGCAGTGCTAGAGATCGGACTCTAGCGGGAGTGTACCAAGAGACCCAGTACTTC.

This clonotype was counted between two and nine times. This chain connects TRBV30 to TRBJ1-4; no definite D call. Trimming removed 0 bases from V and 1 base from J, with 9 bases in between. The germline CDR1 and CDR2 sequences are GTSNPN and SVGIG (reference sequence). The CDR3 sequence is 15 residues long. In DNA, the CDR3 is TGTGCCTGGAGTGTGTCTGCTCTAACTAATGAAAAACTGTTTTTT. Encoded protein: CAWSVSALTNEKLFF.

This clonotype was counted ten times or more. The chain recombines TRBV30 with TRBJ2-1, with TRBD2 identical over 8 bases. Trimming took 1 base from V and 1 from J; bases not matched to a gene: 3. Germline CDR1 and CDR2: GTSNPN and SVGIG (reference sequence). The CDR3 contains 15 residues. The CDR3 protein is CAWSGSGSSYNEQFF. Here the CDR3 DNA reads TGTGCCTGGAGTGGGAGCGGGAGTTCCTACAATGAGCAGTTCTTC.

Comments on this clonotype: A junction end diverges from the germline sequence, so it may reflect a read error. The CDR3 spells CASSVGGGFSTGTQYF. The CDR3 region has the DNA TGTGCCAGCAGCGTAGGAGGGGGCTTCTCCACAGGTACGCAGTATTTT. V and J are TRBV12-3 or TRBV12-4 and TRBJ2-3, with D tentatively TRBD1 (7 bases). This CDR3 comprises 16 residues.

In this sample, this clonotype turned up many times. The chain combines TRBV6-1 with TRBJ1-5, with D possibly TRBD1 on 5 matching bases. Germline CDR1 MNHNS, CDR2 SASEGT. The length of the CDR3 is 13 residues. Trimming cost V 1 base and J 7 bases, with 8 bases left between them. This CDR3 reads CASSEGRGQPQHF. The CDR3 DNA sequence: TGTGCCAGCAGTGAAGGTAGGGGACAGCCCCAGCATTTT.

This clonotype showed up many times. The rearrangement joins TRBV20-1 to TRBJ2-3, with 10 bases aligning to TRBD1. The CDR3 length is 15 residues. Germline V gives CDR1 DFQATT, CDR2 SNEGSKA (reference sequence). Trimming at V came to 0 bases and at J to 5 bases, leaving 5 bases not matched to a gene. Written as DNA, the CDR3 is TGCAGTGCTAGAGACGGGACAGGGGACGGAGATACGCAGTATTTT. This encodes CSARDGTGDGDTQYF.

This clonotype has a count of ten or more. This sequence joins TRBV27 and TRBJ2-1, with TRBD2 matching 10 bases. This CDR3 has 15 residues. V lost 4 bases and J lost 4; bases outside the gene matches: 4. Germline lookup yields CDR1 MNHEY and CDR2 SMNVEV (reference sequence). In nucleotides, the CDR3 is TGTGCCAGCAGTTCTCGACTAGCGGGTTACAATGAGCAGTTCTTC. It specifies CASSSRLAGYNEQFF.

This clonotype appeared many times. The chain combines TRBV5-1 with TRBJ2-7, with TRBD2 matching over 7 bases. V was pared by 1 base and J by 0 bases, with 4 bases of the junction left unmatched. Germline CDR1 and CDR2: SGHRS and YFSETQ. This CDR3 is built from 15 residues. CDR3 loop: CASSLSGGFSYEQYF. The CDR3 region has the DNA TGCGCCAGCAGCTTGTCGGGAGGTTTCTCCTACGAGCAGTACTTC.

The CDR3 loop is CASSLSTGEDYEQYF. DNA for the CDR3: TGTGCCAGCTCATTATCGACAGGGGAGGACTACGAGCAGTACTTC. This chain joins TRBV18 and TRBJ2-7; 8 bases map to TRBD1. The CDR3 spans 15 residues. V lost 5 bases and J lost 3; bases outside the gene matches: 9. In germline, CDR1 is KGHSH, CDR2 LQKENI.

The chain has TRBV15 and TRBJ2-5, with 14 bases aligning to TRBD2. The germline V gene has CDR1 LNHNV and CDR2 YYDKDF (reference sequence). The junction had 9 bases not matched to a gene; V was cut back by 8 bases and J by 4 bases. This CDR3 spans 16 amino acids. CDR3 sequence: CATEPGTSGSRETQYF. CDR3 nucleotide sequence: TGTGCCACCGAACCCGGGACTAGCGGGAGTCGAGAGACCCAGTACTTC.

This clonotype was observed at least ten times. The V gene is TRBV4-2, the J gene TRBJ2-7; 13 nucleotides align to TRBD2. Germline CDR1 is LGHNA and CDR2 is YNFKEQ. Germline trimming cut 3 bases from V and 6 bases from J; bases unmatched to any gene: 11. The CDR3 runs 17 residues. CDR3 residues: CASSQETSGRPGGEQYF. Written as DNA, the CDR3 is TGTGCCAGCAGCCAGGAGACTAGCGGGAGGCCCGGGGGCGAGCAGTACTTC.

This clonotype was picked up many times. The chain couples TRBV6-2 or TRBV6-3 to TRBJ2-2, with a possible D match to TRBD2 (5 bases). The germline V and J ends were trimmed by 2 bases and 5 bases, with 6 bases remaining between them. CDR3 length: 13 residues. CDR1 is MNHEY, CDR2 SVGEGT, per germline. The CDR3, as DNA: TGTGCCAGCAGTTACGGGAGTACCGGGGAGCTGTTTTTT. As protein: CASSYGSTGELFF.

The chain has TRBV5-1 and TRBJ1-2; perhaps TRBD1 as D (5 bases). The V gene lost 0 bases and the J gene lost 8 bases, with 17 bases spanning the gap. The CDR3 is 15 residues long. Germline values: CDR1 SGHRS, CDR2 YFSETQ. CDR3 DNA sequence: TGCGCCAGCAGCTTGGAATCGGCCAGGGCCTGGGGCTACACCTTC. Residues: CASSLESARAWGYTF.

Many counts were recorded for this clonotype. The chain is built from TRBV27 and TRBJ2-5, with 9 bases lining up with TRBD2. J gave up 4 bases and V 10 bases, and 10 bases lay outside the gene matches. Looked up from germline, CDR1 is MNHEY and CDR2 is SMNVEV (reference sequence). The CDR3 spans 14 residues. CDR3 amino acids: CATLSGRGGETQYF. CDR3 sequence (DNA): TGTGCCACCCTTAGCGGGAGAGGAGGAGAGACCCAGTACTTC.

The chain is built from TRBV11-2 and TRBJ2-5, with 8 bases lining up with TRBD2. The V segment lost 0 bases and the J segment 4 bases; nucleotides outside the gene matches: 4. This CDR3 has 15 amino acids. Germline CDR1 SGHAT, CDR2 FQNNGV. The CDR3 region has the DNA TGTGCCAGCAGCTTAGATGGCCTAGCGGGAGAGACCCAGTACTTC. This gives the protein CASSLDGLAGETQYF. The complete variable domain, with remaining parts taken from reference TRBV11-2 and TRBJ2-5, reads EAGVAQSPRYKIIEKRQSVAFWCNPISGHATLYWYQQILGQGPKLLIQFQNNGVVDDSQLPKDRFSAERLKGVDSTLKIQPAKLEDSAVYLCASSLDGLAGETQYFGPGTRLLVL.